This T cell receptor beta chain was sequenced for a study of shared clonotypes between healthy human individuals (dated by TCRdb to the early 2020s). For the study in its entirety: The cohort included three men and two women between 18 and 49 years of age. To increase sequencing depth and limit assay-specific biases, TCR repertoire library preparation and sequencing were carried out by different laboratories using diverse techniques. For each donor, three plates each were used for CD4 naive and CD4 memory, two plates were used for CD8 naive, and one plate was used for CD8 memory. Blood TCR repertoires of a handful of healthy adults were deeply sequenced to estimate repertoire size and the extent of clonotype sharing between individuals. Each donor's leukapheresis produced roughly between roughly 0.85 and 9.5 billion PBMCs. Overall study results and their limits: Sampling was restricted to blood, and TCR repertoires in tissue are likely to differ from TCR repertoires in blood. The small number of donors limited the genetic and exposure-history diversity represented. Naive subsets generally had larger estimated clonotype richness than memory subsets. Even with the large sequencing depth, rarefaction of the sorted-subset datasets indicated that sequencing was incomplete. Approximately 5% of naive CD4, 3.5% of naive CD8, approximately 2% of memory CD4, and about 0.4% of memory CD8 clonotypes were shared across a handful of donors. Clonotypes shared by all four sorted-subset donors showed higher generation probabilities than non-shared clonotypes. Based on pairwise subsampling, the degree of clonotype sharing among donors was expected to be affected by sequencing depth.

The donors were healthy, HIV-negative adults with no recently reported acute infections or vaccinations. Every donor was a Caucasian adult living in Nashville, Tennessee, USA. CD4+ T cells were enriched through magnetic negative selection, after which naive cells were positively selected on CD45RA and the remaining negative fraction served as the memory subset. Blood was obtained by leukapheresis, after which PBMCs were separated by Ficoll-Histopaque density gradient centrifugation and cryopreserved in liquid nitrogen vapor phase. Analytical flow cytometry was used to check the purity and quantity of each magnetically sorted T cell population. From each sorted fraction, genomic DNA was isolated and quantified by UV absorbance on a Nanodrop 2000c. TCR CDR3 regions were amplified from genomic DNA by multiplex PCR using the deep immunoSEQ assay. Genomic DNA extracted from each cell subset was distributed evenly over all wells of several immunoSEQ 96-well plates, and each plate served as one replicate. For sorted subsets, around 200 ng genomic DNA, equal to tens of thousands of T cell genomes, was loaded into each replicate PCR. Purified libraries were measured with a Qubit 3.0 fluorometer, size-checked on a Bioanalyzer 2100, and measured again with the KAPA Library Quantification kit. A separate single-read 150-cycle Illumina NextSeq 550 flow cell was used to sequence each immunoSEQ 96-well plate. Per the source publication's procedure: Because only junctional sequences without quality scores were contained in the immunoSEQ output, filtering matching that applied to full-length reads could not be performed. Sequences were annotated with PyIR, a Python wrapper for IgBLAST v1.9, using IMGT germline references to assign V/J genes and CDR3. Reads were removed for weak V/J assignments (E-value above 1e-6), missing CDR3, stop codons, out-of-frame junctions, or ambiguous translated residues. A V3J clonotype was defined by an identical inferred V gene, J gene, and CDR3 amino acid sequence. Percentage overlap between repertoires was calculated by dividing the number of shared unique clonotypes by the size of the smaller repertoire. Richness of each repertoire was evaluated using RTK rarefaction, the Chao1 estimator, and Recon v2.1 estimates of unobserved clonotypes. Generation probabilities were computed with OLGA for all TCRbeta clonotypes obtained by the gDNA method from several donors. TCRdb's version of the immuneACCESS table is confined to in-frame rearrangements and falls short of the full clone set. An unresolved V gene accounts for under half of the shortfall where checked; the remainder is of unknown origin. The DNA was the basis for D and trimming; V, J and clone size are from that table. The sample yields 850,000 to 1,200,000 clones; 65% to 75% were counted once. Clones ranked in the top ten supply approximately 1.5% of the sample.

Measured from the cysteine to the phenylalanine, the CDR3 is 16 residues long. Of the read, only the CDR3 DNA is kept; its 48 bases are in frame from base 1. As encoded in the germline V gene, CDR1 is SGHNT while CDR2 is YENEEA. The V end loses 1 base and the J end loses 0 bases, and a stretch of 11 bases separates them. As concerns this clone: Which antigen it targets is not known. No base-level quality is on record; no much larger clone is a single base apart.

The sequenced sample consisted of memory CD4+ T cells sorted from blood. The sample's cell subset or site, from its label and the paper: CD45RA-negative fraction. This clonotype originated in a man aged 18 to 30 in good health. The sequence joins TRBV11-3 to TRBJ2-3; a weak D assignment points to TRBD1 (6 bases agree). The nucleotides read TGTGCCAGCAGCTTAGGGCTCAGGGGCAGCACAGATACGCAGTATTTT. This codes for CASSLGLRGSTDTQYF.